Below are 10 T cell receptor beta chains sequenced from a single sample in a study of shared clonotypes between healthy human individuals. The repertoire was sequenced with immunoSEQ multiplex PCR; TCRdb's copy has only in-frame clones and lacks some. The top ten clones hold about 0.45% of a sample with about 1.5 million clones, approximately 98% of them seen once. Sample: naive CD4+ T cells sorted from blood. Described subset: CD45RA+ positively selected. The source of these receptors is a man between 25 and 39 years old in good health.

V gene TRBV9 combines with J gene TRBJ2-1; the match to TRBD2 covers 7 bases. Germline trimming cut 4 bases from V and 6 bases from J; bases unmatched to any gene: 10. This CDR3 comprises 15 residues. Germline values: CDR1 SGDLS, CDR2 YYNGEE. CDR3 sequence (DNA): TGTGCCAGCAGCCCTGGGAGGGGACGCCTCAATGAGCAGTTCTTC. As protein: CASSPGRGRLNEQFF.

This chain connects TRBV2 to TRBJ2-5; D might be TRBD1 (6 bases). Trimming pared 6 bases from V and 2 bases from J, leaving 10 bases between. The CDR3 totals 13 residues. Germline CDR1 reads SNHLY; CDR2 reads FYNNEI. CDR3 protein: CASRRDTQETQYF. In DNA, the CDR3 is TGTGCCAGCAGACGGGACACTCAAGAGACCCAGTACTTC. Using reference TRBV2 and TRBJ2-5 for the parts outside the CDR3, the full variable domain is EPEVTQTPSHQVTQMGQEVILRCVPISNHLYFYWYRQILGQKVEFLVSFYNNEISEKSEIFDDQFSVERPDGSNFTLKIRSTKLEDSAMYFCASRRDTQETQYFGPGTRLLVL.

The count of this clone is one. The V gene is TRBV5-8, the J gene TRBJ2-1; a possible D gene is TRBD1 (7 bases). The CDR3 is 16 amino acids. V was cut by 0 bases and J by 2 bases, with 12 bases left in between. The germline V gene encodes CDR1 SGHTS and CDR2 YDEGEE. Here the CDR3 DNA reads TGTGCCAGCAGCTTGGGGGAGGACAGGCCCTACAATGAGCAGTTCTTC. Its protein product is CASSLGEDRPYNEQFF.

J is TRBJ2-1 and V is TRBV12-5; TRBD2 aligns across 14 bases. The junction had 9 bases not matched to a gene; V was cut back by 4 bases and J by 4 bases. The CDR3 has 18 amino acids. Germline loops: CDR1 LGHNT, CDR2 FRNRAP. The CDR3 DNA is TGTGCTAGTGGTTCCGGGACTAGCGGGGGAAGGAGGTACAATGAGCAGTTCTTC. Translation gives CASGSGTSGGRRYNEQFF. The whole variable domain, filled in from reference TRBV12-5 and TRBJ2-1, reads DARVTQTPRHKVTEMGQEVTMRCQPILGHNTVFWYRQTMMQGLELLAYFRNRAPLDDSGMPKDRFSAEMPDATLATLKIQPSEPRDSAVYFCASGSGTSGGRRYNEQFFGPGTRLTVL.

About this clone itself: The same CDR3 can be traced to other DNA sequences in this sample. V is TRBV7-9 and J is TRBJ1-5, with D unresolved. The germline V gene has CDR1 SEHNR and CDR2 FQNEAQ (reference sequence). The germline V and J ends were trimmed by 5 bases and 5 bases, with 10 bases remaining between them. The CDR3 consists of 13 residues. Here the CDR3 reads CASSLGRDQPQHF. CDR3 bases: TGTGCCAGCAGCCTCGGGCGCGATCAGCCCCAGCATTTT.

The chain carries TRBV7-2 and TRBJ2-2; the match to TRBD2 covers 8 bases. This CDR3 is built from 15 residues. Germline V gene data show CDR1 as SGHTA and CDR2 as FQGNSA. The ends lost 0 bases at V and 9 bases at J; junction bases unmatched: 6. The CDR3 spells CASSLAAGVFRELFF. CDR3 coding DNA: TGTGCCAGCAGCTTAGCAGCGGGAGTTTTCAGGGAGCTGTTTTTT. The entire variable domain, with the rest obtained from reference TRBV7-2 and TRBJ2-2, is as follows: GAGVSQSPSNKVTEKGKDVELRCDPISGHTALYWYRQSLGQGLEFLIYFQGNSAPDKSGLPSDRFSAERTGGSVSTLTIQRTQQEDSAVYLCASSLAAGVFRELFFGEGSRLTVL.

V gene TRBV5-6 combines with J gene TRBJ2-1; 9 nucleotides agree with TRBD1. The germline V gene has CDR1 SGHDT and CDR2 YYEEEE. This CDR3 is 16 amino acids long. J gave up 6 bases and V 6 bases, and 13 bases lay outside the gene matches. The CDR3, as DNA: TGTGCCAGCAACTTAGGACAGGGGTCAAGCGGCAATGAGCAGTTCTTC. Translated: CASNLGQGSSGNEQFF. Full variable domain (rest looked up from reference TRBV5-6 and TRBJ2-1): DAGVTQSPTHLIKTRGQQVTLRCSPKSGHDTVSWYQQALGQGPQFIFQYYEEEERQRGNFPDRFSGHQFPNYSSELNVNALLLGDSALYLCASNLGQGSSGNEQFFGPGTRLTVL.

This sequence joins TRBV2 and TRBJ2-7; D is unresolved. The germline V gene encodes CDR1 SNHLY and CDR2 FYNNEI. This CDR3 contains 15 residues. Trimming took 6 bases from V and 3 from J, leaving 18 bases between them. The CDR3 region is CASRVIWTAVYEQYF. The CDR3 bases are TGTGCCAGCAGAGTTATTTGGACCGCAGTCTACGAGCAGTACTTC.

The rearrangement links TRBV11-2 to TRBJ2-7, with 8 nucleotides matching TRBD2. V lost 3 bases and J lost 2; bases outside the gene matches: 6. The germline gives CDR1 SGHAT, CDR2 FQNNGV. The CDR3 consists of 15 residues. This CDR3 reads CASSFTAGVTYEQYF. The DNA of the CDR3 is TGTGCCAGCAGCTTTACAGCGGGAGTCACCTACGAGCAGTACTTC.

V gene TRBV5-1 combines with J gene TRBJ1-1, with 9 positions matching TRBD1. Trimming at V came to 4 bases and at J to 1 base, leaving 5 bases not matched to a gene. There are 15 residues in the CDR3. CDR1 is SGHRS, CDR2 YFSETQ, per germline. The DNA for the CDR3 is TGCGCCAGCAGCCCGGGACAGGGTGAGAACACTGAAGCTTTCTTT. Residues: CASSPGQGENTEAFF.